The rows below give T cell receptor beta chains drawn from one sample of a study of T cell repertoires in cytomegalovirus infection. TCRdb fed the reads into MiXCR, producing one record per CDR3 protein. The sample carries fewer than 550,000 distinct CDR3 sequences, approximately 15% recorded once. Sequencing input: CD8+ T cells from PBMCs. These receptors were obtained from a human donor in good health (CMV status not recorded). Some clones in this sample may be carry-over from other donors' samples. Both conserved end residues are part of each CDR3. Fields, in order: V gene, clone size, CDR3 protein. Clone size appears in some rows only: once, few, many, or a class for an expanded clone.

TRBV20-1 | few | CSARRGPYSNQPQHF
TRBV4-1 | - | CARSQDVLLNSPLHF
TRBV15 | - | CATSRASGVNVLTF
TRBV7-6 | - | CASSLEAGGERYGYTF
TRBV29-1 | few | CSVGPIEQFF
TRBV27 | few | CASRIRDRPTYEQYF
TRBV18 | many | CASSPEAGQGGYQPQHF
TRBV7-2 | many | CASSSGPPRDYFYNEQFF
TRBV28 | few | CASSSPGRANEQFF
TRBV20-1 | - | CSARRLSGSVTPYEQYF
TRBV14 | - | CASSPYGTSRINEQFF
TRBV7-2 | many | CASSLAIGISGNTIYF
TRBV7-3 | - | CASSLTGGKGRTGELFF
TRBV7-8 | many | CASSRLGGDLNTEAFF
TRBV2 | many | CASRGQGARSGNTIYF
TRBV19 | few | CASTILRGAQPMNTEAFF
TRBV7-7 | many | CASSLAVAYEQYF
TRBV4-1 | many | CASSQDQGRVNTEAFF
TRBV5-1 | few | CARMTTQETQYF
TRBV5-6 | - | CASSSDLEKEETQYF
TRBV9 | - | CASSVVPPDRVSTDTQYF
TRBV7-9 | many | CASSPPLGGLVYEQYF